One and the same sample provided the 12 T cell receptor beta chains below, sequenced in a study of blood T cell repertoires in COVID-19. The table came from immunoSEQ multiplex PCR; TCRdb's copy has only in-frame clones and leaves some out. The sample carries 260,000 or so clones, around 82% recorded once. Sequenced sample: PBMCs or T cells enriched from blood (not recorded which). Receptors were obtained from a middle-aged woman who had been exposed to COVID-19.

The CDR3 spells CASSVTGNLNEKLFF. Written as DNA, the CDR3 is TGTGCCAGCAGCGTGACAGGGAACCTTAATGAAAAACTGTTTTTT. This rearrangement joins TRBV7-8 to TRBJ1-4; TRBD1 aligns across 7 bases. The ends lost 5 bases at V and 4 bases at J; junction bases unmatched: 7. This CDR3 is built from 15 residues. The germline gives CDR1 SGHVS, CDR2 FQNEAQ.

This sequence joins TRBV4-2 and TRBJ2-4; D might be TRBD1 (6 bases). There are 13 residues in the CDR3. Germline loops: CDR1 LGHNA, CDR2 YNFKEQ. V lost 2 bases, J lost 7 bases, and 9 bases lay in between. This CDR3 is CASSQLDSNIQYF. In DNA form, the CDR3 reads TGTGCCAGCAGCCAACTGGACAGTAACATTCAGTACTTC.

The chain links TRBV5-4 to TRBJ1-2, with D possibly matching TRBD1 (6 bases). CDR3 length: 13 residues. V was pared by 6 bases and J by 3 bases, with 12 bases between. The germline V gene has CDR1 SGHNT and CDR2 YYREEE (reference sequence). CDR3 coding DNA: TGTGCCAGCAACCCCAGGGGTGACTATGGCTACACCTTC. It specifies CASNPRGDYGYTF. The full variable domain, in which reference TRBV5-4 and TRBJ1-2 provide the parts outside the CDR3, is ETGVTQSPTHLIKTRGQQVTLRCSSQSGHNTVSWYQQALGQGPQFIFQYYREEENGRGNFPPRFSGLQFPNYSSELNVNALELDDSALYLCASNPRGDYGYTFGSGTRLTVV.

This clone is a singleton in its sample. The V and J genes are TRBV11-2 and TRBJ1-1; 12 bases line up with TRBD1. Trimming removed 3 bases from V and 7 bases from J; junction bases left unmatched: 6. Germline assignment: CDR1 SGHAT and CDR2 FQNNGV. The CDR3 spans 15 residues. For the CDR3, the DNA is TGTGCCAGCAGCTTGGGACAGGGGGCGTTGGGTGAAGCTTTCTTT. This codes for CASSLGQGALGEAFF.

This sequence joins TRBV6-4 and TRBJ2-2; tentatively, D is TRBD1 (6 bases). CDR1 MRHNA and CDR2 SNTAGT come from the germline V gene. The V gene lost 3 bases and the J gene lost 6 bases, with 11 bases spanning the gap. The CDR3 length is 14 residues. In DNA, the CDR3 is TGTGCCAGCAGTGAACAGGGAAGCGCCGGGGAGCTGTTTTTT. This codes for CASSEQGSAGELFF.

The chain combines TRBV7-3 with TRBJ1-1, with D possibly being TRBD1 (6 bases). Trimming pared 2 bases from V and 10 bases from J, leaving 14 bases between. The CDR3 consists of 13 residues. Germline lookup yields CDR1 SGHTA and CDR2 FQGTGA. The CDR3 region has the DNA TGTGCCAGCAGCTTAGACAGGTCTCGAGGAGCTTTCTTT. Its protein product is CASSLDRSRGAFF.

The chain recombines TRBV12-3 or TRBV12-4 with TRBJ1-2; 8 bases map to TRBD1. V was clipped by 10 bases and J by 8 bases; unmatched bases: 6. The CDR3 has 11 residues. The CDR3 DNA reads as TGTGCCATCCCGGACAGGGAGGGCTACACCTTC. Translated, it gives CAIPDREGYTF.

This sequence joins TRBV3-1 (or the pseudogene TRBV3-2) and TRBJ1-1; D is ambiguous. The CDR3 is 14 amino acids. Trimming removed 4 bases at V and 1 base at J, with 10 bases between. Per the germline V gene, CDR1 is LGHDT and CDR2 is YNNKEL (reference sequence). The CDR3 sequence is CASSPKHGNTEAFF. The CDR3 bases are TGTGCCAGCAGCCCCAAGCACGGGAACACTGAAGCTTTCTTT.

The chain carries TRBV5-1 and TRBJ2-5; D unresolved. This CDR3 spans 16 amino acids. The germline V and J ends were trimmed by 4 bases and 2 bases, with 18 bases remaining between them. The germline V gene encodes CDR1 SGHRS and CDR2 YFSETQ. The CDR3 bases are TGCGCCAGCAGCCCCCTACTCACAGCTTTTCAAGAGACCCAGTACTTC. Its protein is CASSPLLTAFQETQYF.

V gene TRBV7-9 combines with J gene TRBJ1-1; D gene ambiguous. Trimming removed 5 bases from V and 1 base from J, with 8 bases in between. This CDR3 has 13 amino acids. Germline V gives CDR1 SEHNR, CDR2 FQNEAQ (reference sequence). This CDR3 is CASSKEQNTEAFF. CDR3 in DNA: TGTGCCAGCAGCAAGGAGCAGAACACTGAAGCTTTCTTT.

CDR3 in DNA: TGTGCCAGCTCACCACCGGGACAGACTAACTATGGCTACACCTTC. Encoded protein: CASSPPGQTNYGYTF. This sequence joins TRBV18 and TRBJ1-2; 7 bases align to TRBD1. The V gene's germline CDR1 is KGHSH and CDR2 LQKENI. The CDR3 has 15 residues. V trimming: 0 bases; J trimming: 0 bases; junction bases outside the gene matches: 1.

This clone was counted a few times. This chain connects TRBV15 to TRBJ2-1; 8 nucleotides agree with TRBD1. The CDR3 covers 16 residues. CDR1 is LNHNV, CDR2 YYDKDF, per germline (reference sequence). The V and J ends lost 0 bases and 4 bases, in that order; junction bases with no gene match: 5. The CDR3 nucleotides are TGTGCCACCAGCAGAGATCGGGGACAGGTATACAATGAGCAGTTCTTC. It codes for CATSRDRGQVYNEQFF.